This T cell receptor beta chain was profiled in a study of OX40 agonist ivuxolimab in advanced cancers. The CDR3 loop spans 15 amino acids. V dropped 3 bases and J dropped 2 bases, with 15 bases sitting between them. Germline assignment: CDR1 SGHRS and CDR2 YFSETQ. Repertoires were generated with immunoSEQ multiplex PCR, while TCRdb's copy carries only in-frame clones and drops some. The table shows about 79,000 clones, with about 85% occurring only once. Prior autoimmune disease or systemic immunosuppression barred patients. The V and J genes are TRBV5-1 and TRBJ2-7, with D possibly TRBD2 on 7 matching bases. Material: CD4+ or CD8+ T cells sorted from blood, obtained in a trial of the OX40 agonist ivuxolimab. The origin of this receptor is an adult with an advanced solid tumor such as melanoma, head and neck, liver or kidney cancer. The chain's CDR3 is CASSYNGGPAYEQYF. In DNA, the CDR3 is TGCGCCAGCAGCTATAACGGGGGGCCAGCCTACGAGCAGTACTTC.